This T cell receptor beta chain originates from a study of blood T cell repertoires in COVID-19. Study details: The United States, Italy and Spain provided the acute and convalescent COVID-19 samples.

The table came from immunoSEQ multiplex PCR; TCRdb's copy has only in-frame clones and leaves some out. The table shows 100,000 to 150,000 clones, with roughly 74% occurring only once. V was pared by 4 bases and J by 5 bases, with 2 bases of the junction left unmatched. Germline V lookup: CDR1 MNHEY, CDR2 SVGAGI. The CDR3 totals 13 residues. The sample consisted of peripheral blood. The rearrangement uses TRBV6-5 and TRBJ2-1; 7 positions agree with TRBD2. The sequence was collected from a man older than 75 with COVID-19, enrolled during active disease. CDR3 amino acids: CASSSLADNEQFF. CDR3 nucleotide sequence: TGTGCCAGCAGTTCCCTAGCGGACAATGAGCAGTTCTTC.